The sequence of this T cell receptor beta chain was determined in a study of monozygotic twins with inflammatory bowel disease. The CDR3 length is 15 residues. CDR1 is KGHDR and CDR2 is SFDVKD in the germline V gene. TCRdb derives one entry per CDR3 protein from the 5' RACE reads, leaving out DNA. The sample includes about 330,000 distinct CDR3 sequences. This TCR was recovered from a human donor with ulcerative colitis or Crohn's disease, or a healthy co-twin of an affected twin (not recorded which). What was sequenced was blood. The chain couples TRBV24-1 to TRBJ2-3; the D call of TRBD2 rests on TCRdb alone, since no DNA is present to check it. The CDR3 protein is CATSDPGGARDTQYF.